This TCR beta chain appears in the sequencing data of a study of regulatory T cells in long-lasting Graves disease. Noted time point: newly diagnosed GD, antithyroid drugs for less than 3 months. RNA from PBMCs was the source of the TCR library. The authors built TCR beta libraries using iRepertoire HTBI primers and Arm-PCR of CDR3 regions. TCRdb processed the multiplex PCR reads anew with MiXCR; each CDR3 protein has one entry. The sample lists under 700,000 distinct CDR3 sequences; more than 15% were seen once. Separately, the same data were catalogued under a study of T cells in Graves' hyperthyroidism and ophthalmopathy.

The sequence was collected from a woman aged 40-65 years with Graves disease. Here the sequenced sample was peripheral blood mononuclear cells (PBMCs), taken at new diagnosis, from a patient treated with antithyroid drugs.

Here the CDR3 DNA reads TGTGCCAGCAGCCCCATGTCGCTGGGTACCGGGGAGCTGTTTTTT. Its protein is CASSPMSLGTGELFF. The V and J genes are TRBV7-2 and TRBJ2-2; D remains ambiguous. The germline CDR1 and CDR2 sequences are SGHTA and FQGNSA. The V gene lost 5 bases and the J gene lost 5 bases, with 15 bases spanning the gap. This CDR3 comprises 15 residues.